The TCR beta chain under discussion was sequenced for a study of OX40 agonist ivuxolimab in advanced cancers. General study findings and limits: Clonal expansion was among the lowest in partial responders at 0.1-3.0 mg/kg, especially CD8+. Also present in some nonresponders was a low level of normalized T-cell clonal expansion. Averaging showed that CD8+ T cells had more expanded clones than CD4+ did.

J gave up 6 bases and V 6 bases, and 12 bases lay outside the gene matches. This CDR3 spans 15 amino acids. Germline lookup yields CDR1 MNHNY and CDR2 SVGAGI (reference sequence). The count of this clone is one. The antigen is not known. Sequencing was performed with immunoSEQ multiplex PCR; in TCRdb, only in-frame clones are kept and a portion is missing. The data show just over 90,000 clones, with roughly 92% seen just once and approximately 2.9% held by the top ten. V gene TRBV6-6 combines with J gene TRBJ2-7; TRBD2 agrees at 9 bases. The sequence came from an adult with an advanced solid tumor such as melanoma, head and neck, liver or kidney cancer. The sequencing here drew on CD4+ or CD8+ T cells sorted from blood, taken in a trial of the OX40 agonist ivuxolimab. The CDR3 DNA reads as TGTGCCAGCAGACCTGCGGGGGGGACGCCCCCCGAGCAGTACTTC. This translates into CASRPAGGTPPEQYF.